The next 19 T cell receptor beta chains were all read from a single sample in a study of Tregs in tolerant kidney transplant recipients. Sequenced by immunoSEQ multiplex PCR; TCRdb stores in-frame clones only, minus some. This table holds about 46,000 clones, about 90% found once. Material for sequencing was Tregs from blood. The origin of the receptors is a human donor in good health.

The chain combines TRBV6-5 with TRBJ1-2; 10 bases are shared with TRBD1. V lost 7 bases, J lost 2 bases, and 4 bases stayed unmatched. Germline lookup yields CDR1 MNHEY and CDR2 SVGAGI. CDR3 size: 14 residues. The CDR3 reads CASKPDRGNYGYTF. In DNA, the CDR3 is TGTGCCAGCAAACCGGACAGGGGGAACTATGGCTACACCTTC.

The chain has TRBV4-2 and TRBJ1-5; a possible D gene is TRBD1 (5 bases). This CDR3 comprises 14 residues. CDR1 LGHNA and CDR2 YNFKEQ come from the germline V gene. The V end was cut by 0 bases, the J end by 5 bases, with 8 bases between. In DNA, the CDR3 is TGTGCCAGCAGCCAAGATTTGGGGGATCAGCCCCAGCATTTT. Translating gives CASSQDLGDQPQHF.

This clone was recorded once. The chain combines TRBV5-1 with TRBJ1-5; 9 bases are shared with TRBD1. This CDR3 is built from 15 residues. The germline V gene has CDR1 SGHRS and CDR2 YFSETQ. V lost 0 bases, J lost 4 bases, and 2 bases stayed unmatched. The CDR3 DNA is TGCGCCAGCAGCTTGGGACAGGGGGGGAATCAGCCCCAGCATTTT. It specifies CASSLGQGGNQPQHF. Complete variable domain (other parts from reference TRBV5-1 and TRBJ1-5): KAGVTQTPRYLIKTRGQQVTLSCSPISGHRSVSWYQQTPGQGLQFLFEYFSETQRNKGNFPGRFSGRQFSNSRSEMNVSTLELGDSALYLCASSLGQGGNQPQHFGDGTRLSIL.

V gene TRBV27 combines with J gene TRBJ2-3; D may be TRBD1 (5 bases). V was shortened by 2 bases and J by 1 base, with 10 bases between the two germline ends. Germline V CDR1 and CDR2: MNHEY, SMNVEV (reference sequence). The CDR3 is 15 amino acids. The CDR3 sequence: CASSLRRRGTDTQYF. CDR3 DNA sequence: TGTGCCAGCAGTTTACGGCGCAGGGGCACAGATACGCAGTATTTT.

The V and J genes are TRBV9 and TRBJ2-3, with 8 bases aligning to TRBD2. CDR1 and CDR2 (germline): SGDLS, YYNGEE. This CDR3 contains 16 residues. V lost 2 bases to trimming and J lost 0 bases; unmatched junction nucleotides: 5. The CDR3 bases are TGTGCCAGCAGCGTCACACTAGCGGCGAGCACAGATACGCAGTATTTT. Translated: CASSVTLAASTDTQYF.

The chain joins TRBV30 to TRBJ2-5; possibly TRBD1 or TRBD2 for D (5 bases each). Trimming cost V 4 bases and J 2 bases, with 14 bases left between them. The CDR3 spans 14 residues. Germline V lookup: CDR1 GTSNPN, CDR2 SVGIG (reference sequence). CDR3 sequence reads: CAWTAKGPQETQYF. CDR3 coding DNA: TGTGCCTGGACTGCCAAGGGACCGCAAGAGACCCAGTACTTC. The whole variable domain, remainder taken from reference TRBV30 and TRBJ2-5, is SQTIHQWPATLVQPVGSPLSLECTVEGTSNPNLYWYRQAAGRGLQLLFYSVGIGQISSEVPQNLSASRPQDRQFILSSKKLLLSDSGFYLCAWTAKGPQETQYFGPGTRLLVL.

CDR3 region: CASSPHGGGYEQYF. In DNA form, the CDR3 reads TGTGCCAGCAGCCCGCATGGGGGGGGCTACGAGCAGTACTTC. This rearrangement joins TRBV11-2 to TRBJ2-7, with TRBD2 matching over 7 bases. The CDR3 covers 14 residues. The junction had 7 bases not matched to a gene; V was cut back by 5 bases and J by 3 bases. Germline CDR1 and CDR2: SGHAT and FQNNGV.

The DNA of the CDR3 is TGTGCCAGCAGCGGACAGGGGGCCCCAAACTCTGGAAACACCATATATTTT. The encoded protein is CASSGQGAPNSGNTIYF. This sequence joins TRBV28 and TRBJ1-3, with TRBD1 matching 11 bases. Germline V gene data show CDR1 as MDHEN and CDR2 as SYDVKM. The CDR3 sequence is 17 residues long. Trimming at V came to 6 bases and at J to 0 bases, leaving 7 bases not matched to a gene.

V usage is TRBV10-2 and J usage is TRBJ2-1; possibly TRBD2 for D (5 bases). The V gene's germline CDR1 is WSHSY and CDR2 SAAADI. There are 17 residues in the CDR3. Deletions cut 0 bases from V and 0 bases from J, with 12 bases between. CDR3 protein: CASSESTGLSSYNEQFF. The CDR3 nucleotides are TGCGCCAGCAGTGAGTCGACCGGACTTAGCTCCTACAATGAGCAGTTCTTC.

This rearrangement joins TRBV25-1 to TRBJ2-7; D unclear. Trimming cost V 4 bases and J 5 bases, with 9 bases left between them. The CDR3 is made up of 12 amino acids. The germline V gene has CDR1 MGHDK and CDR2 SYGVNS. In DNA, the CDR3 is TGTGCCAGCAGTGCCTACTATAACGAGCAGTACTTC. Protein product: CASSAYYNEQYF.

This clone has only a few counts. V usage is TRBV7-6 and J usage is TRBJ2-7; 13 bases line up with TRBD2. Germline V CDR1 and CDR2: SGHVS, FNYEAQ. The junction had 9 bases not matched to a gene; V was cut back by 1 base and J by 3 bases. CDR3 size: 18 residues. This CDR3 is CASSLVPGTSGKVYEQYF. The CDR3 DNA reads TGTGCCAGCAGCTTAGTACCCGGGACTAGCGGGAAAGTCTACGAGCAGTACTTC. Full variable domain (outside the CDR3, taken from reference TRBV7-6 and TRBJ2-7): GAGVSQSPRYKVTKRGQDVALRCDPISGHVSLYWYRQALGQGPEFLTYFNYEAQQDKSGLPNDRFSAERPEGSISTLTIQRTEQRDSAMYRCASSLVPGTSGKVYEQYFGPGTRLTVT.

This chain joins TRBV29-1 and TRBJ2-5; 9 bases align to TRBD1. CDR3 length: 13 amino acids. Germline CDR1 reads SQVTM; CDR2 reads ANQGSEA. V lost 7 bases and J lost 2; bases outside the gene matches: 5. In nucleotides, the CDR3 is TGCAGCGGGGACAGGGCCCCACAAGAGACCCAGTACTTC. Its protein is CSGDRAPQETQYF.

This chain connects TRBV5-4 to TRBJ2-5; tentative D call: TRBD2 (5 bases). CDR3 size: 13 residues. The V end was cut by 4 bases, the J end by 4 bases, with 11 bases between. CDR1 is SGHNT, CDR2 YYREEE, per germline (reference sequence). In DNA, the CDR3 is TGTGCCAGCAGCCACCGGGGAGCAGAGACCCAGTACTTC. Translation: CASSHRGAETQYF.

CDR3 DNA sequence: TGTGCCAGCTCACTTACGGGAGTAATCACAGATACGCAGTATTTT. Residues: CASSLTGVITDTQYF. The chain uses TRBV18 and TRBJ2-3; possibly TRBD2 for D (6 bases). Germline assignment: CDR1 KGHSH and CDR2 LQKENI. V gave up 4 bases and J gave up 2 bases, with 13 bases separating them. The CDR3 is made up of 15 amino acids.

This clone was counted once. The rearrangement uses TRBV11-2 and TRBJ1-4, with D perhaps TRBD1 (5 bases). The CDR3 extends over 13 amino acids. The V end lost 2 bases, the J end lost 10 bases, and 11 bases lay between the germline ends. Germline V gene data show CDR1 as SGHAT and CDR2 as FQNNGV. The CDR3 nucleotides read TGTGCCAGCAGCTTACGCCTCGACAGAAAACTGTTTTTT. Amino acids: CASSLRLDRKLFF.

V gene TRBV18 combines with J gene TRBJ2-7; TRBD1 agrees at 9 bases. The CDR3 loop spans 17 amino acids. The J segment lost 0 bases and the V segment lost 4 bases, leaving 10 bases of the junction unmatched. Germline assignment: CDR1 KGHSH and CDR2 LQKENI. The chain's CDR3 is CASSRVIGTGRSYEQYF. The CDR3 DNA is TGTGCCAGCTCACGAGTGATCGGGACAGGGCGCTCCTACGAGCAGTACTTC.

The gene calls are TRBV7-9 and TRBJ2-7; 8 positions match TRBD1. Germline V CDR1 and CDR2: SEHNR, FQNEAQ (reference sequence). The CDR3 consists of 18 residues. With 0 bases clipped from V and 2 bases from J, the junction kept 12 bases outside the gene matches. CDR3 DNA: TGTGCCAGCAGCTTAGCGCTTGGATCGGGACAGGTGACCTACGAGCAGTACTTC. This sequence encodes CASSLALGSGQVTYEQYF. Looking up the rest from reference TRBV7-9 and TRBJ2-7 gives the full variable domain: DTGVSQNPRHKITKRGQNVTFRCDPISEHNRLYWYRQTLGQGPEFLTYFQNEAQLEKSRLLSDRFSAERPKGSFSTLEIQRTEQGDSAMYLCASSLALGSGQVTYEQYFGPGTRLTVT.

The chain carries TRBV11-2 and TRBJ1-5, with D tentatively TRBD1 (5 bases). The germline CDR1 and CDR2 sequences are SGHAT and FQNNGV. This CDR3 region has 13 residues. The V and J ends lost 3 bases and 7 bases respectively, with 10 bases between them. CDR3 coding DNA: TGTGCCAGCAGCTTCGACAGAGGACAGCCCCAGCATTTT. It codes for CASSFDRGQPQHF.

The chain combines TRBV5-1 with TRBJ2-1; D is uncertain. In germline, CDR1 is SGHRS, CDR2 YFSETQ. The V gene lost 3 bases and the J gene lost 4 bases, with 11 bases spanning the gap. The CDR3 has 14 amino acids. CDR3 loop: CASSSRAGYNEQFF. The CDR3 DNA reads TGCGCCAGCAGCTCCCGGGCAGGTTACAATGAGCAGTTCTTC.